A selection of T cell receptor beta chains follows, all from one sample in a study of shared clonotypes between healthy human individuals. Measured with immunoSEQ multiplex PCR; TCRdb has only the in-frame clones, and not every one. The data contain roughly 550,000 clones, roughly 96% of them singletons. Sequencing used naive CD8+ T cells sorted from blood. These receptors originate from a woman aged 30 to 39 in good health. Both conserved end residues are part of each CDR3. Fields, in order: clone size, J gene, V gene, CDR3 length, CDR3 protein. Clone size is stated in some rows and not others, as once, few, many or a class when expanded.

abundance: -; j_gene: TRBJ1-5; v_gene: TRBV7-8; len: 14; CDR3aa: CASSLGMPNQPQHF
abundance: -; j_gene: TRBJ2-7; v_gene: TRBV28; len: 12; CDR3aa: CASSSGPYEQYF
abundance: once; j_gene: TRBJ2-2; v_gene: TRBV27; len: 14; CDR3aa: CASSYLLGTGELFF
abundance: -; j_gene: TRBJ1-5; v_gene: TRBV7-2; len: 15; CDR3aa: CASSLWDREDQPQHF
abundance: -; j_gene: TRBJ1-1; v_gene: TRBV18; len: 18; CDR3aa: CASSPPKTGTGVNTEAFF
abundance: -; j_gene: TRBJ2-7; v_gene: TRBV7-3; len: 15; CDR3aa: CASSSAPTVSYEQYF
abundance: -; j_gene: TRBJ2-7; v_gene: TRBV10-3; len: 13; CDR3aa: CATMGDYTYEQYF
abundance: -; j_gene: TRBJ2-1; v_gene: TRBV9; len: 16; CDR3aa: CASSVALGTGGHEQFF
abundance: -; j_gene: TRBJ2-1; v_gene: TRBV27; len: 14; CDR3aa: CASSLRLDDNEQFF
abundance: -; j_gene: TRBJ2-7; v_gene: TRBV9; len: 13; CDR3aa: CASSVQGEGEQYF
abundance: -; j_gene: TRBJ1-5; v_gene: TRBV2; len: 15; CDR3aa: CATRGAGGANQPQHF
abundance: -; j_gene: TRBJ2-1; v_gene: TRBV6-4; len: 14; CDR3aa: CASPSSGRIDEQFF
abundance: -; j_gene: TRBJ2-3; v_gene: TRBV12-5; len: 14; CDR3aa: CASGLGGRTDTQYF
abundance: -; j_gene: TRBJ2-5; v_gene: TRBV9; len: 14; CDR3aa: CASSAGTIQETQYF
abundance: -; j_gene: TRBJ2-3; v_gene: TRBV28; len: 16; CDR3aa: CASSSPFAGSTDTQYF
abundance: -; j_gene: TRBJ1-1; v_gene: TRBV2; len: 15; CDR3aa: CASSYTQFMNTEAFF
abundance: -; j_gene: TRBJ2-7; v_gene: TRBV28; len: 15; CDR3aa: CASSFSRRGSYEQYF
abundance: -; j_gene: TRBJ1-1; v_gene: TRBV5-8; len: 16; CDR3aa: CASSHRPYTPNTEAFF
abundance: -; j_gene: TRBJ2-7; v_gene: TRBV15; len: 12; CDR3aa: CATSRDSYEQYF
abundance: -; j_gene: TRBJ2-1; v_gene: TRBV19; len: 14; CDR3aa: CASRGLAGGYEQFF
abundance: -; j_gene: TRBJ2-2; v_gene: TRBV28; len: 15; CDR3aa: CASSLSLGNTGELFF
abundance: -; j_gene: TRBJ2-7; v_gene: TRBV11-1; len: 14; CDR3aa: CASSLVRGSYEQYF
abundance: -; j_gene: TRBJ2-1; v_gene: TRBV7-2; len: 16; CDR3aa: CASSRMLGGRYNEQFF
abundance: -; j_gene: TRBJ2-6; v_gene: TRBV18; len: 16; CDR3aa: CASSAAWITGANVLTF
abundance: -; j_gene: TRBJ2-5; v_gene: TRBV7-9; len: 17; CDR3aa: CASSTRTSGIIQETQYF
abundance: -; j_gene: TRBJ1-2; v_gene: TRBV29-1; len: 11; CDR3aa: CSARTDDGYTF
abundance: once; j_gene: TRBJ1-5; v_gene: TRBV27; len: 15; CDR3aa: CASSRRGDSNQPQHF
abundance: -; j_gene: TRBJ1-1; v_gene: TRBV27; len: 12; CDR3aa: CASSRDLVEAFF
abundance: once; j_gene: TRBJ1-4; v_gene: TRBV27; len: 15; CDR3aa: CASSLRLATNEKLFF
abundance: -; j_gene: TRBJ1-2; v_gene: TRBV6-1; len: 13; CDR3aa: CARRVQGGWGYTF
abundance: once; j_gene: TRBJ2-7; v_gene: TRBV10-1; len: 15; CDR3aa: CASSESGSISHEQYF
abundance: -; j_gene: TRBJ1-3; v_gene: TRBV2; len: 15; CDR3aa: CASSDPTSSGNTIYF
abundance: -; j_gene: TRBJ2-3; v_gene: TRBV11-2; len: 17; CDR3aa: CASSTGTSGRDTDTQYF
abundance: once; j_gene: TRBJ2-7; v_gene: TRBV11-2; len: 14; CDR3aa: CASSLAVSGGEQYF
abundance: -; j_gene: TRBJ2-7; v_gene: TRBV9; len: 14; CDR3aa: CASSVAGTDYEQYF
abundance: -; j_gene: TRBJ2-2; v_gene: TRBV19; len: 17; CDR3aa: CASSIVAGESFAGELFF
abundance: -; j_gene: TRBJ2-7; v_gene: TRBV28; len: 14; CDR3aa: CASSSGDRFYEQYF
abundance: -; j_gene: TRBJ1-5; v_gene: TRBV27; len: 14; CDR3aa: CASSLRQANQPQHF
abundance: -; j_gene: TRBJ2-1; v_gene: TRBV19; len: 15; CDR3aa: CASSMGAWGYNEQFF
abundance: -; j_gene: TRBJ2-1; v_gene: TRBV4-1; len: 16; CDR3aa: CASSQATGTIYNEQFF
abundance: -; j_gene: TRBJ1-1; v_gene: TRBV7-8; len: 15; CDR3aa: CASSPWDSPNTEAFF
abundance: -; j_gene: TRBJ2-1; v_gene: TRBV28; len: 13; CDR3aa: CASSLLGYNEQFF
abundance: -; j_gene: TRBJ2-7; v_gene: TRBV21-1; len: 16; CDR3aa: CASSKWWTLNSYEQYF
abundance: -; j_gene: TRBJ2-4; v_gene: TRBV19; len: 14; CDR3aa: CASQPPEERNIQYF
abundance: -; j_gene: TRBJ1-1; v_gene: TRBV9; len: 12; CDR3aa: CASSVETGKAFF
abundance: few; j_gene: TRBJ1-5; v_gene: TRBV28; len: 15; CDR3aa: CASSQRTESDQPQHF
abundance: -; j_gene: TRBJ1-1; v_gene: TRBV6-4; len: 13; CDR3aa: CASSEEGGTEAFF
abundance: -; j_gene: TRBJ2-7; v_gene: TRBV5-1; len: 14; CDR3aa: CASSLSSGSYEQYF
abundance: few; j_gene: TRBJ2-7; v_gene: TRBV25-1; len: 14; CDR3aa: CASRPTGRYYEQYF
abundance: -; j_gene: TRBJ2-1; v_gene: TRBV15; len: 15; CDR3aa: CATSNHGTSDNEQFF
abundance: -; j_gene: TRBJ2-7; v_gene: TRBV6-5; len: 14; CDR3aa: CASSYRDTHYEQYF
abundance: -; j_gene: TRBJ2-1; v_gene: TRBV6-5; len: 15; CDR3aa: CASTIVAGDPNEQFF
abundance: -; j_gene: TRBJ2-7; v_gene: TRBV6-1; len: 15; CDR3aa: CASSHPRAGGYVQYF
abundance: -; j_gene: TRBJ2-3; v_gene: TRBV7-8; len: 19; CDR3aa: CASSLAALAGARGADTQYF